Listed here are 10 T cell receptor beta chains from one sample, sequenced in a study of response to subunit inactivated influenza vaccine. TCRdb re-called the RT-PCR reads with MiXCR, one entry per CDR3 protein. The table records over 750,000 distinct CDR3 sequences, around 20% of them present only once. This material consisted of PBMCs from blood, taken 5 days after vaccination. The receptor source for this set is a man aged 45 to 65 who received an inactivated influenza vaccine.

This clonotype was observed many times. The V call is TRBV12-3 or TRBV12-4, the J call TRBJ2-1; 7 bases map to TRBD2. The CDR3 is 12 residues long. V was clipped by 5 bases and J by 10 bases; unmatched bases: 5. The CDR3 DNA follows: TGTGCCAGCAGTCCCTATAGCGGGGAGCAGTTCTTC. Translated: CASSPYSGEQFF.

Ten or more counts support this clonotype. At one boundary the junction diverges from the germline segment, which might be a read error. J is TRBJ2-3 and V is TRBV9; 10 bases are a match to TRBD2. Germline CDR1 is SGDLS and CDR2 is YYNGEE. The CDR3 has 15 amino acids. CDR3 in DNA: TGTGCCAGCAGTGTAGCGGGAGGCCGCACAGATACGCAGTATTTT. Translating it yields CASSVAGGRTDTQYF.

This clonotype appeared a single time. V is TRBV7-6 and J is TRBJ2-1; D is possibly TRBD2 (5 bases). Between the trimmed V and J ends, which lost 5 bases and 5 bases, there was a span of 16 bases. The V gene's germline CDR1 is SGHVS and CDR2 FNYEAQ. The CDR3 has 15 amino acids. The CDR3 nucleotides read TGTGCCAGCAGCCTCGGGCGGACTTATAACAATGAGCAGTTCTTC. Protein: CASSLGRTYNNEQFF.

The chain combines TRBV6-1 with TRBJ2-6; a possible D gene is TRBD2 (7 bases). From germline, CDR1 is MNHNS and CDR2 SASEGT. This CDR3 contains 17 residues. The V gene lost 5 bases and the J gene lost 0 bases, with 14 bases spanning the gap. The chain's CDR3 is CASSTGRAHSGANVLTF. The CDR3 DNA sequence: TGTGCCAGCAGTACAGGGAGGGCCCACTCTGGGGCCAACGTCCTGACTTTC.

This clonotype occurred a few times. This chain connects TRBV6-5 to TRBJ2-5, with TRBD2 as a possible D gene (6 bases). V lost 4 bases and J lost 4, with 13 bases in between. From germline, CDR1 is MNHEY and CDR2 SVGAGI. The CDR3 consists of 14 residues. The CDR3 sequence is CASSWGMGGETQYF. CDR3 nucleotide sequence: TGTGCCAGCAGTTGGGGCATGGGAGGAGAGACCCAGTACTTC.

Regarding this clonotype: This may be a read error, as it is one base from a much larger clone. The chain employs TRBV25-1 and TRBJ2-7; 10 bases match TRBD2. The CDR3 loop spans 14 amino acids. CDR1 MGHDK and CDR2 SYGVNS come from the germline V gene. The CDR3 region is CASTSGRGSYKQYF. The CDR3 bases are TGTGCCAGCACCAGCGGGAGGGGGTCCTACAAGCAGTACTTC.

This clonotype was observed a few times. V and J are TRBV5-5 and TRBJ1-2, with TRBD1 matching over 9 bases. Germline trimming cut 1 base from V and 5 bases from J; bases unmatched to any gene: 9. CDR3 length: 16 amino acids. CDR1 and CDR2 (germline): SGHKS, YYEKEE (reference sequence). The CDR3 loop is CASSLFGQGTGYGYTF. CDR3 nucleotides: TGTGCCAGCAGCTTGTTCGGACAGGGGACTGGATATGGCTACACCTTC.

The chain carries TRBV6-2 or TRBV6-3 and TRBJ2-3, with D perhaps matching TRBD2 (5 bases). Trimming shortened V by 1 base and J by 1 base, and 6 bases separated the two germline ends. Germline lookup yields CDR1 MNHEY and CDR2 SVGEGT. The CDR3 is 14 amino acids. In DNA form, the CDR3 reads TGTGCCAGCAGTTACTTGCGGGGCACAGATACGCAGTATTTT. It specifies CASSYLRGTDTQYF.

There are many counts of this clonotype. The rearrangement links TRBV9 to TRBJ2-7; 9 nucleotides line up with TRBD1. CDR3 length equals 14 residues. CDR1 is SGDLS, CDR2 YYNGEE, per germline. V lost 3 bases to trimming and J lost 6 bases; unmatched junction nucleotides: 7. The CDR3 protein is CASSALGTGFEQYF. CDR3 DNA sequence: TGTGCCAGCAGCGCCCTGGGGACAGGGTTCGAGCAGTACTTC.

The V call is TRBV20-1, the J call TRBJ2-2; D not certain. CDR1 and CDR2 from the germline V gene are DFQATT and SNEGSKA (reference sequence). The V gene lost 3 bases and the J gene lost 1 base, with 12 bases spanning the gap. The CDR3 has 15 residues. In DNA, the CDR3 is TGCAGTGCTAGTTTGGGAAGTCGGAACACCGGGGAGCTGTTTTTT. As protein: CSASLGSRNTGELFF.